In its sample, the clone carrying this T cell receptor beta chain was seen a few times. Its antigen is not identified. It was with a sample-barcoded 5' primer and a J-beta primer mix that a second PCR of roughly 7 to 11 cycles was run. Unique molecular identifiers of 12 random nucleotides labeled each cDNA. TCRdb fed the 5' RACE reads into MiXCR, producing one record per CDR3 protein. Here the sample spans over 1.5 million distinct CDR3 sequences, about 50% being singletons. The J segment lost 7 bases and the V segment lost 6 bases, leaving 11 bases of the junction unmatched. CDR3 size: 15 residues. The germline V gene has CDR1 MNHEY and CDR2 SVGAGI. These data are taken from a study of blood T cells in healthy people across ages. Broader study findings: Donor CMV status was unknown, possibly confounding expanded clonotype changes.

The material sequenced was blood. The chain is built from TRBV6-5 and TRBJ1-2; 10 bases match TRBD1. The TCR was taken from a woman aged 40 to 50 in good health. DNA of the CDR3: TGTGCCAGCAGAGAGACCGGGACAGGGGTTAGTGGCTACACCTTC. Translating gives CASRETGTGVSGYTF.